This TCR beta chain was documented in a study of T cells after posttransplantation cyclophosphamide. General study results and limits: Later post-transplant blood repertoires were often dominated by donor CD8+ memory clones. Skin or GI-infiltrating T cells shared few TRB sequences with blood.

Comments on this clone: Its antigen is not known.

The related graft donor's blood sample was taken on the day of bone marrow donation. Germline loops: CDR1 SGHNT, CDR2 YYREEE (reference sequence). The CDR3 loop spans 16 amino acids. The V and J ends lost 4 bases and 4 bases, in that order; junction bases with no gene match: 7. The assay was immunoSEQ multiplex PCR, and TCRdb's table has in-frame clones only and misses some. The sample lists 5,500 to 7,500 clones; more than 95% were seen once. The specimen was memory CD4+ T cells sorted from PBMCs. V usage is TRBV5-4 and J usage is TRBJ2-7; TRBD2 aligns across 14 bases. This TCR was recovered from a man in his forties in good health, CMV-negative, and a related stem cell transplant donor. CDR3 DNA: TGTGCCAGCAGCCGGACCGGGACTAGCGGGAGTTACGAGCAGTACTTC. Its translation is CASSRTGTSGSYEQYF.